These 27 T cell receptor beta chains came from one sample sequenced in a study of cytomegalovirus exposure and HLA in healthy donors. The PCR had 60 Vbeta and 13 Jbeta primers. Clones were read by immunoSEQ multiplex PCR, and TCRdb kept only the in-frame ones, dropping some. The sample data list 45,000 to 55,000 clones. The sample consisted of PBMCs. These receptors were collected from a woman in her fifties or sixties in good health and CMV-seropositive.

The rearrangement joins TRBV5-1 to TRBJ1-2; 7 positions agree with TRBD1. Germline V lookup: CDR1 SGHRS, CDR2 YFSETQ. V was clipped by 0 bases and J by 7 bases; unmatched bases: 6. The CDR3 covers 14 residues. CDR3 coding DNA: TGCGCCAGCAGCTTGGCCGAGGGGGCGCGTGGCTACACCTTC. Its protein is CASSLAEGARGYTF.

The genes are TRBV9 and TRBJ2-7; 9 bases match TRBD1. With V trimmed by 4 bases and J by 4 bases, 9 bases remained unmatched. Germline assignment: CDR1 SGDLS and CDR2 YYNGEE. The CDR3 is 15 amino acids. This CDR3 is CASSSDRGYGYEQYF. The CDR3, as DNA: TGTGCCAGCAGCTCCGACAGGGGGTATGGTTACGAGCAGTACTTC.

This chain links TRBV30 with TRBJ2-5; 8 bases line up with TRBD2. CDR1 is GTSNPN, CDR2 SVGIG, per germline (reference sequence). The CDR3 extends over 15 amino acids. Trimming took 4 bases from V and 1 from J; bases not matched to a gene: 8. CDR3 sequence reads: CAWKRGGGIQETQYF. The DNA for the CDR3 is TGTGCCTGGAAAAGGGGCGGGGGGATCCAAGAGACCCAGTACTTC.

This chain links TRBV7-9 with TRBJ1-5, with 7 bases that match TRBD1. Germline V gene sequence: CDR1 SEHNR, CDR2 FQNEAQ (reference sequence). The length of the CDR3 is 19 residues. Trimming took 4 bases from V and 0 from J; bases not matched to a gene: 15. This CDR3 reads CASSSTRGTGPNSNQPQHF. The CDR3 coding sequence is TGTGCCAGCAGCTCCACCAGGGGGACGGGCCCTAATAGCAATCAGCCCCAGCATTTT.

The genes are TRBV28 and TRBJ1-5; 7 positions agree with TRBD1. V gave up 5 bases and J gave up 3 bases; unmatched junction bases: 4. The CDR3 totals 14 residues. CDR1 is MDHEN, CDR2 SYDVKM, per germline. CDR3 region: CASSTGQYNQPQHF. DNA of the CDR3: TGTGCCAGCAGTACGGGACAGTACAATCAGCCCCAGCATTTT.

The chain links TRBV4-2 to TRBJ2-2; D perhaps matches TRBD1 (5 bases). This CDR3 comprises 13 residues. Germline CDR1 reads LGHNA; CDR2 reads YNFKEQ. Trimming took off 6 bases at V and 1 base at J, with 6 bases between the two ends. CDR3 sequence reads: CASRDRNTGELFF. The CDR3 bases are TGTGCCAGCAGAGACAGGAACACCGGGGAGCTGTTTTTT.

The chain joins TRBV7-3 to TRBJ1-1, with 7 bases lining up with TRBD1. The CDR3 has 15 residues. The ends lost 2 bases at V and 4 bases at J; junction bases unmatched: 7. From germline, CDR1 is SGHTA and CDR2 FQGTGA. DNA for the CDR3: TGTGCCAGCAGCTTATGGGCAGGGGGTATCACTGAAGCTTTCTTT. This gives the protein CASSLWAGGITEAFF.

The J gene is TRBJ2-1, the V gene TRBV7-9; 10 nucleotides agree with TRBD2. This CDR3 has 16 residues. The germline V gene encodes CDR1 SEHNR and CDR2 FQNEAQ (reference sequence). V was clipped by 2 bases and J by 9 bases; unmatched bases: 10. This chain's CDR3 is CASSLTIRLAGSEQFF. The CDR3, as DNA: TGTGCCAGCAGCTTAACCATTAGACTAGCGGGTTCTGAGCAGTTCTTC.

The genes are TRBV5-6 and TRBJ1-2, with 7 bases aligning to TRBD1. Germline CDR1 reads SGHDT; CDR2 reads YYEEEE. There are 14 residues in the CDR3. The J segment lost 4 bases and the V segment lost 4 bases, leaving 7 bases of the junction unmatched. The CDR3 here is CASSPLTGVYGYTF. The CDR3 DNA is TGTGCCAGCAGCCCCCTAACAGGGGTCTATGGCTACACCTTC.

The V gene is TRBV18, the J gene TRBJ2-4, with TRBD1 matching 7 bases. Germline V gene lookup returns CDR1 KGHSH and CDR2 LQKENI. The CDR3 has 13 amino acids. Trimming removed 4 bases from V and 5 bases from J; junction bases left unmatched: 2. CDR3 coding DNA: TGTGCCAGCTCACAGGGGACAGAAAACATTCAGTACTTC. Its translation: CASSQGTENIQYF.

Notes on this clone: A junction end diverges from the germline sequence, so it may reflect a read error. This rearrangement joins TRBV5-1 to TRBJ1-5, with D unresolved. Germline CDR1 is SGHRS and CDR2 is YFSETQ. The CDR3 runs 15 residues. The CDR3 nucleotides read TGCGCCAGCCGCTTGGGGTTCGGGAGCAATCAGCCCCAGCATTTT. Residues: CASRLGFGSNQPQHF.

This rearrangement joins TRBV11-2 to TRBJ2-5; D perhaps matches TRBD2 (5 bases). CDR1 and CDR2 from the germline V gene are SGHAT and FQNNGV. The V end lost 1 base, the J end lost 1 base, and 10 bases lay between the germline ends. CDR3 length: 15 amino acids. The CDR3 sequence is CASSLGSGSQETQYF. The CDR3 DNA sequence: TGTGCCAGCAGCTTAGGTTCGGGGTCCCAAGAGACCCAGTACTTC.

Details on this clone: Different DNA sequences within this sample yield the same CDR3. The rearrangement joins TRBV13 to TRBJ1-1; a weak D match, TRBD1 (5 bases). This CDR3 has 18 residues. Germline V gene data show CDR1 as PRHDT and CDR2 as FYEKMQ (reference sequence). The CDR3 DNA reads TGTGTTCGCAGCCAGGGAGGAGGATGGTTCCCTCAGAACACTGAAGCTTTCTTT. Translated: CVRSQGGGWFPQNTEAFF. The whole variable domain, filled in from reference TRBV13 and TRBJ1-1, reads AAGVIQSPRHLIKEKRETATLKCYPIPRHDTVYWYQQGPGQDPQFLISFYEKMQSDKGSIPDRFSAQQFSDYHSELNMSSLELGDSALYFCVRSQGGGWFPQNTEAFFGQGTRLTVV.

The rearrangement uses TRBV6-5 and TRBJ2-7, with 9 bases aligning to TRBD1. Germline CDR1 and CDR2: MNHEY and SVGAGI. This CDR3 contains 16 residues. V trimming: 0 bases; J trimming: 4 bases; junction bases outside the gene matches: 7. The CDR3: CASSYSIGDRVYEQYF. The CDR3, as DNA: TGTGCCAGCAGTTACTCGATTGGGGACAGGGTTTACGAGCAGTACTTC.

For the CDR3, the DNA is TGTGCCAGCAGCCAACCAGGGGATGTATCTAGGGGCTACACCTTC. This gives the protein CASSQPGDVSRGYTF. This rearrangement joins TRBV14 to TRBJ1-2, with TRBD1 as a possible D gene (6 bases). Trimming left V 2 bases short and J 8 bases short, with 18 bases between. CDR3 length: 15 residues. CDR1 and CDR2 (germline): SGHDN, FVKESK.

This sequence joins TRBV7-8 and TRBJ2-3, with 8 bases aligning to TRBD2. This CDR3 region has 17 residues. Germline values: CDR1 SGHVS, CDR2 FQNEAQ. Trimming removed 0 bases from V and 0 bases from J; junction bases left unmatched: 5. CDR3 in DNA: TGTGCCAGCAGCTTAGCGCTAACTAGCGGTAGCACAGATACGCAGTATTTT. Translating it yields CASSLALTSGSTDTQYF.

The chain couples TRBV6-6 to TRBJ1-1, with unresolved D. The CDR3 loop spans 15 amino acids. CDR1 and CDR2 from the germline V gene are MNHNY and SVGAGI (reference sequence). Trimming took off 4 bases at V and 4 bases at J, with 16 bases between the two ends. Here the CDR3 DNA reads TGTGCCAGCAGTTCCTATGATCCTCGTTCCACTGAAGCTTTCTTT. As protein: CASSSYDPRSTEAFF.

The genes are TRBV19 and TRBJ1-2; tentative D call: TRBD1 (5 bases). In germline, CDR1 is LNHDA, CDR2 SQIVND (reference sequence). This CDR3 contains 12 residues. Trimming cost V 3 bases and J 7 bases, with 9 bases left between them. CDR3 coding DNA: TGTGCCAGTAGTATGGGGACTAGTGGCTACACCTTC. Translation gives CASSMGTSGYTF.

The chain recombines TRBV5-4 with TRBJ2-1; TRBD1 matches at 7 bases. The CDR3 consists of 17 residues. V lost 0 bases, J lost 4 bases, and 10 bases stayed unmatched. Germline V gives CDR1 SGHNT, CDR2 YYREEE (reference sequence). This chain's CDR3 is CASSLAVRQGVYNEQFF. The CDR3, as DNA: TGTGCCAGCAGCTTGGCAGTCCGACAGGGCGTTTACAATGAGCAGTTCTTC.

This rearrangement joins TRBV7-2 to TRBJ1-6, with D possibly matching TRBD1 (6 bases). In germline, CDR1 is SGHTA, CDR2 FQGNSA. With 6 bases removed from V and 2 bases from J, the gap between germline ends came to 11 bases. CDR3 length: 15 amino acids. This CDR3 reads CASRKDSAYNSPLHF. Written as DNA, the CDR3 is TGTGCCAGCAGAAAGGACAGTGCCTATAATTCACCCCTCCACTTT.

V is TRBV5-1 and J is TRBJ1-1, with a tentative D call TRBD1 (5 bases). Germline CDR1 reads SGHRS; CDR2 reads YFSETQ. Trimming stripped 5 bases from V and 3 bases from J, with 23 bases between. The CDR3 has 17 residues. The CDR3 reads CASRPDRPSVKDTEAFF. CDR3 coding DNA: TGCGCCAGCAGACCTGACAGACCCAGCGTTAAGGACACTGAAGCTTTCTTT.

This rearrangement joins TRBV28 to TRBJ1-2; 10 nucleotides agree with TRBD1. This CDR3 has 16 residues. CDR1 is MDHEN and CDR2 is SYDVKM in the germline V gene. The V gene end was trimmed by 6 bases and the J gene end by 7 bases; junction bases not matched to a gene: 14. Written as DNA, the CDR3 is TGTGCCAGCAGCTCGGGACAGGGGATTGGGTTTGGTGGCTACACCTTC. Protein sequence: CASSSGQGIGFGGYTF.

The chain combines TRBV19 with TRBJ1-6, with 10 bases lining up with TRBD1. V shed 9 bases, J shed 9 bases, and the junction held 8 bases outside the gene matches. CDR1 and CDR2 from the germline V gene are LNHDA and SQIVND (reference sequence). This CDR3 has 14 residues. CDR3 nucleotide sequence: TGTGCCAGCGCCGAGACAGGGGGCATTTCACCCCTCCACTTT. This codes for CASAETGGISPLHF.

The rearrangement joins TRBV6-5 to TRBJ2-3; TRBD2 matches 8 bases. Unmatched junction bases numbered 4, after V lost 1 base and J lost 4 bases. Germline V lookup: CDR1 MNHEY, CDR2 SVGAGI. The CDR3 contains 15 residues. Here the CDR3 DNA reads TGTGCCAGCAGTTACTTTGCGGGAGGAGCAGATACGCAGTATTTT. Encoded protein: CASSYFAGGADTQYF.

The CDR3 DNA reads TGCGCCAGCAGCTTCGAGGGCAGGTCGGGCACAGATACGCAGTATTTT. As protein: CASSFEGRSGTDTQYF. This chain links TRBV5-1 with TRBJ2-3; perhaps TRBD2 as D (5 bases). The V end lost 2 bases, the J end lost 1 base, and 14 bases lay between the germline ends. The CDR3 sequence is 16 residues long. The germline CDR1 and CDR2 sequences are SGHRS and YFSETQ.

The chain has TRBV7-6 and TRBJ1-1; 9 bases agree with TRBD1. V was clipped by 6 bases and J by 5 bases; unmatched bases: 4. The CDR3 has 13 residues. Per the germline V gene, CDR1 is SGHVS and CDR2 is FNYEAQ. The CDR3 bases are TGTGCCAGCAGTACAGGACAGGGGACTGAAGCTTTCTTT. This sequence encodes CASSTGQGTEAFF.

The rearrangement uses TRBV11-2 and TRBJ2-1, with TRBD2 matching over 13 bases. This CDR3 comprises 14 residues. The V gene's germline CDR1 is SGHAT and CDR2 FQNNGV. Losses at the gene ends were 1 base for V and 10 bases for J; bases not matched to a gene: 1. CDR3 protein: CASSLGGLAGEQFF. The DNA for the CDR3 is TGTGCCAGCAGCTTAGGGGGACTAGCGGGGGAGCAGTTCTTC.